The sequence of this T cell receptor beta chain was determined in a study of glioma-infiltrating T cells (dated by TCRdb to the mid-2010s). With regard to the full study: Low-grade gliomas were represented by WHO grade II oligodendrogliomas or astrocytomas, and glioblastomas were represented by WHO grade IV tumors that were sampled at initial rather than recurrent diagnosis. To measure how far tissue and blood T-cell populations diverged, each tissue-infiltrating repertoire was compared against the peripheral blood repertoire of the same patient. Before surgery, glioma patients were given dexamethasone for six or fewer days. For blood libraries, the target was roughly 4- to 11-fold sequencing coverage of about 920,000 peripheral T cells. Glioma tissue, non-neoplastic brain tissue and matched peripheral blood mononuclear cells were used as sources from which TCR alpha- and beta-chain repertoires were sequenced. Three low-grade glioma patients, several primary glioblastoma patients, and three non-glioma patients who contributed non-neoplastic brain tissue made up the paired cohort.

The CDR3 sequence holds 14 residues, the cysteine and phenylalanine included. Only CDR3 DNA remains: 42 bases, in frame from the first base. The trim is 4 bases for V and 2 bases for J, with a gap of 12 bases between the germline ends. Per the germline V gene, MNHNS is the CDR1 and SASEGT is the CDR2. The iRepertoire nested amplicon-rescue multiplex PCR (arm-PCR) platform was used to amplify TCR alpha and beta CDR3 regions from RNA. For one-step reverse transcription and amplification, roughly 85-400 ng of tissue mRNA or PBMC total RNA was used as input. Following bead purification, Illumina adapters were added by a secondary multiplex PCR, and the libraries were gel-purified between 200 and 400 bp. The libraries contained internal 6-nucleotide barcodes that were used for demultiplexing. Sequencing of libraries was performed on an Illumina MiSeq with 2x220 or 2x250 nucleotide paired-end reads. For the original study's pipeline: FLASH 1.2.11 was used to merge paired reads, and BWA-MEM then aligned the reads to the GRCh37 human genome before TRA and TRB reads were extracted. For V and J assignment, an IMGT-derived reference of cassette sequences and CDR3 motifs that included pseudogenes was used. Reads were translated in three frames, and productive CDR3s were defined by a C…FGXG motif without stop codons. A clonotype was defined as a unique combination of a V-J cassette pair and a CDR3 amino acid sequence. Reads were filtered by Hamming distance, thresholded by each sample's sequence error rate in mapped regions. TCRdb trimmed the raw reads at Q25, called clones with MiXCR and kept productive beta chains. Records with the same CDR3 protein are collapsed into one entry carrying the most frequent genes and DNA. TCRdb assigned the V and J calls; the authors' analysis was not used. This sample lists 300,000 to 400,000 distinct CDR3 sequences; 41% were detected once. The top ten clonotypes cover more than 10% of the sample.

A note on this clonotype: What this receptor recognizes is not known. Given a much more abundant clone one base away, this may be a read error.

Immediately after resection, surgical brain or tumor specimens were cryofrozen in liquid nitrogen, and peripheral blood cells were collected at the same time. Overall study outcomes, separate from this receptor: Group comparisons rested on small numbers: three non-neoplastic, three low-grade glioma and several glioblastoma patients. VJ-independent divergence between tissue and blood was lower than expected in non-neoplastic patients but higher than expected in all gliomas, particularly low-grade gliomas. Tissue and blood shared very few CDR3 sequences, a result attributed to high CDR3 diversity and limited sampling. Patients with low tissue-blood divergence were marked by a signature set of shared blood CDR3 motifs, and this signature set was depleted in highly divergent patients.

The chain is encoded by TRBV6-1 joined to TRBJ2-7; perhaps TRBD1 is the D gene, with 6 bases matching. This receptor was identified in a human donor with low-grade glioma or glioblastoma, undergoing nonglioma brain surgery, or in good health (not recorded which). Source material: glioma tissue, nonneoplastic brain tissue, or PBMCs (not recorded which). The CDR3 reads as follows: CASSVLDRAYEQYF. The nucleotide sequence reads as follows: TGTGCCAGCAGTGTCCTGGACAGAGCCTACGAGCAGTACTTC.